A selection of T cell receptor beta chains follows, all from one sample in a study of HIV-infected patients and healthy controls. One entry per CDR3 protein, called by TCRdb with MiXCR from the 5' RACE reads. The sample records around 21,000 distinct CDR3 sequences, more than 8% being singletons. Sequencing input: blood. The receptors derive from an adult in good health. The CDR3 runs from the conserved cysteine through the conserved F or W. D genes are given only for firm matches. Not every row has a clone size; where given, it reads once, few, many or a size class.

d_call clone_size j_call v_call cdr3_nt cdr3_aa
NA few TRBJ1-1 TRBV19 TGTGCCAGTTCGGGGGCTGAAGCTTTCTTT CASSGAEAFF
NA many TRBJ1-1 TRBV5-1 TGCGCCAGCAGCTTCGGAGGGGGGGGATCCACGAACACTGAAGCTTTCTTT CASSFGGGGSTNTEAFF
NA medium-sized TRBJ1-5 TRBV5-1 TGCGCCAGCAGCCGGGACGGAGGCAGCAATCAGCCCCAGCATTTT CASSRDGGSNQPQHF
NA many TRBJ2-5 TRBV7-9 TGTGCCAGCAGCTATAACGTCCAAGAGACCCAGTACTTC CASSYNVQETQYF
TRBD2 NA TRBJ2-2 TRBV11-1 TGTGCCAGCAGGTTCCAGAGCGGGAAGTGGTCCGGGGAGCTGTTTTTT CASRFQSGKWSGELFF
NA medium-sized TRBJ2-1 TRBV5-5 TGTGCCAGCAGCCTGGGGGCCGGCTCCTACAATGAGCAGTTCTTC CASSLGAGSYNEQFF
TRBD2 many TRBJ2-3 TRBV20-1 TGCAGTGCTAGCTCGCTAGCGGGGAGCACAGATACGCAGTATTTT CSASSLAGSTDTQYF
NA few TRBJ1-3 TRBV20-1 TGCAGTGCTAGAGGGCCTCCTGGAAACACCATATATTTT CSARGPPGNTIYF
NA NA TRBJ1-2 TRBV19 TGTGCCAGTAAGATGGACCCCGCGAATGGCTACACCTTC CASKMDPANGYTF
NA many TRBJ2-7 TRBV28 TGTGCCAGCAGTTTTAGTACCGGGCAGTACTTC CASSFSTGQYF
NA medium-sized TRBJ2-2 TRBV6-5 TGTGCCAGCAGGCCCCTTGGGGCGACCGGGGAGCTGTTTTTT CASRPLGATGELFF
TRBD2 many TRBJ2-3 TRBV12-3/TRBV12-4 TGTGCCAGCGAGCGGGAAAACACAGATACGCAGTATTTT CASERENTDTQYF
TRBD1 few TRBJ2-4 TRBV5-1 TGCGCCAGCAGCACAACAGGGGTTGAGGACATTCAGTACTTC CASSTTGVEDIQYF
NA many TRBJ1-2 TRBV5-5 TGTGCCAGCAGCTTGCCCGGACGGGCCGGCTATGGCTACACCTTC CASSLPGRAGYGYTF
NA medium-sized TRBJ1-2 TRBV7-9 TGTGCCAGCAGCTTAGCGAGGCAGGGGATGCGTGGCTACACCTTC CASSLARQGMRGYTF
NA few TRBJ1-3 TRBV20-1 TGCAGTCTTCTTCTCGCTGGAAACACCATATATTTT CSLLLAGNTIYF
NA medium-sized TRBJ2-5 TRBV29-1 TGCAGCGTTCGCCACCCCTTTGCCCTCCAAGAGACCCAGTACTTC CSVRHPFALQETQYF
NA NA TRBJ1-2 TRBV27 TGTGCCAGCAGAGAGACAGTCTACGATGGCTACACCTTC CASRETVYDGYTF
TRBD2 NA TRBJ2-3 TRBV14 TGTGCCAGCAGCTCCTACTTCGGACTAGCAGAGGATACGCAGTATTTT CASSSYFGLAEDTQYF
NA medium-sized TRBJ1-1 TRBV24-1 TGTGCCACCAGTGATGGGGAATATAACACTGAAGCTTTCTTT CATSDGEYNTEAFF
TRBD1 medium-sized TRBJ1-1 TRBV29-1 TGCAGCGCTGGGGACAGTCTAAACACTGAAGCTTTCTTT CSAGDSLNTEAFF
NA many TRBJ2-5 TRBV25-1 TGTGCCAGCAGTGAACAGGGGGGGCAAGAGACCCAGTACTTC CASSEQGGQETQYF
TRBD2 many TRBJ2-1 TRBV7-2 TGTGCCAGCAGCTGGAGACTAGCGGGCTCCTACAATGAGCAGTTCTTC CASSWRLAGSYNEQFF
TRBD2 many TRBJ2-3 TRBV7-2 TGTGCCAGCAGCCCCCGACTAGCGGGGGGTACCACAGATACGCAGTATTTT CASSPRLAGGTTDTQYF
TRBD1 few TRBJ2-1 TRBV9 TGTGCCAGCAGTCGGACAGGGGGCTCCTACAATGAGCAGTTCTTC CASSRTGGSYNEQFF
NA many TRBJ1-2 TRBV7-3 TGTGCCAGCAGCTTAAACGGGGGCACTGGCTACACCTTC CASSLNGGTGYTF
NA many TRBJ1-5 TRBV3-1 TGTGCCAGCAGCCAAGATCCTTCGGGCTTGCCCCAGCATTTT CASSQDPSGLPQHF
NA many TRBJ2-1 TRBV7-9 TGTGCCAGCAGTAGTGAGTTCTCCTACAATGAGCAGTTCTTC CASSSEFSYNEQFF
NA NA TRBJ1-1 TRBV12-3/TRBV12-4 TGTGCCAGCAGGAGGGGGTGGGACACTGAAGCTTTCTTT CASRRGWDTEAFF